This T cell receptor beta chain originates from a study of blood T cell repertoires in COVID-19. Study summary: Collection of acute and convalescent COVID-19 samples took place in the United States, Italy and Spain. Sources were T cells, B-cell-depleted T cells, or PBMCs; the material itself was cDNA or gDNA.

V dropped 6 bases and J dropped 2 bases, with 14 bases sitting between them. The germline gives CDR1 MNHNY, CDR2 SVGAGI (reference sequence). This CDR3 spans 15 amino acids. Authors' analysis steps: Amplification from reference gene primers served as the basis for estimated nucleated cell counts. Sequenced by immunoSEQ multiplex PCR; TCRdb stores in-frame clones only, minus some. V, J and clone size derive from that table, while D and trimming were established from the DNA sequence. In the table there are fewer than 180,000 clones, around 84% of which are singletons. The V and J genes are TRBV6-6 and TRBJ1-5; D gene ambiguous. The sequencing input was peripheral blood. The TCR was taken from a man aged 65 to 85 with acute or convalescent COVID-19. The CDR3 sequence: CASRGVGLGNQPQHF. The CDR3 region has the DNA TGTGCCAGCAGGGGAGTGGGATTAGGCAATCAGCCCCAGCATTTT.